This is a list of T cell receptor beta chains from one sample in a study of shared clonotypes between healthy human individuals. The method was immunoSEQ multiplex PCR; TCRdb's version includes in-frame clones alone and lacks a portion of them. Here the sample spans approximately 510,000 clones, 79% being singletons. The sample consisted of PBMCs. These receptors came from a woman in her forties in good health. Some clones in this sample may be carry-over from other donors' samples. Each CDR3 is given with its conserved first and last residue. A D gene is named only where the DNA matches it firmly. Not all rows give a size; the values are once, few, many and, for expanded clones, a class.

J gene: TRBJ2-7; D gene: TRBD1; V gene: TRBV28; clone size: once; CDR3 protein: CASSRTGGYEQYF; CDR3 DNA: TGTGCCAGCAGTCGAACAGGGGGCTACGAGCAGTACTTC
J gene: TRBJ2-7; D gene: TRBD1; V gene: TRBV5-1; clone size: NA; CDR3 protein: CASSTTGAYEQYF; CDR3 DNA: TGCGCCAGCAGCACGACAGGGGCCTACGAGCAGTACTTC
J gene: TRBJ2-5; D gene: TRBD2; V gene: TRBV5-1; clone size: many; CDR3 protein: CASGEGGRETQYF; CDR3 DNA: TGCGCCAGCGGGGAAGGCGGGAGGGAGACCCAGTACTTC
J gene: TRBJ2-3; D gene: NA; V gene: TRBV18; clone size: NA; CDR3 protein: CASSGGGVHPDTQYF; CDR3 DNA: TGTGCCAGCTCGGGAGGGGGCGTCCACCCAGATACGCAGTATTTT
J gene: TRBJ2-2; D gene: NA; V gene: TRBV19; clone size: NA; CDR3 protein: CASNRMNTGELFF; CDR3 DNA: TGTGCCAGTAATAGAATGAACACCGGGGAGCTGTTTTTT
J gene: TRBJ2-7; D gene: TRBD1; V gene: TRBV4-1; clone size: NA; CDR3 protein: CASSPGTARAYEQYF; CDR3 DNA: TGCGCCAGCAGCCCGGGGACAGCTAGAGCCTACGAGCAGTACTTC
J gene: TRBJ2-3; D gene: NA; V gene: TRBV7-9; clone size: NA; CDR3 protein: CASSRTGLTDTQYF; CDR3 DNA: TGTGCCAGCAGCCGTACAGGGCTAACAGATACGCAGTATTTT
J gene: TRBJ2-5; D gene: NA; V gene: TRBV4-3; clone size: many; CDR3 protein: CASSQDRKGPETQYF; CDR3 DNA: TGCGCCAGCAGCCAAGATCGAAAGGGGCCAGAGACCCAGTACTTC
J gene: TRBJ2-3; D gene: TRBD2; V gene: TRBV9; clone size: NA; CDR3 protein: CASSVVAGGDTQYF; CDR3 DNA: TGTGCCAGCAGCGTAGTGGCGGGAGGAGATACGCAGTATTTT
J gene: TRBJ1-2; D gene: NA; V gene: TRBV7-6; clone size: NA; CDR3 protein: CASSLGQSYGYTF; CDR3 DNA: TGTGCCAGCAGCTTAGGTCAGAGCTATGGCTACACCTTC
J gene: TRBJ2-5; D gene: NA; V gene: TRBV7-9; clone size: many; CDR3 protein: CASSSFPSSGEETQYF; CDR3 DNA: TGTGCCAGCAGCTCCTTCCCCAGTAGCGGAGAAGAGACCCAGTACTTC
J gene: TRBJ2-7; D gene: NA; V gene: TRBV6-1; clone size: NA; CDR3 protein: CASSEFGQAYEQYF; CDR3 DNA: TGTGCCAGCAGTGAATTTGGCCAGGCCTACGAGCAGTACTTC
J gene: TRBJ2-5; D gene: TRBD1; V gene: TRBV11-3; clone size: NA; CDR3 protein: CASSTRQGLGETQYF; CDR3 DNA: TGTGCCAGCAGCACCCGACAGGGGCTGGGGGAGACCCAGTACTTC
J gene: TRBJ1-2; D gene: TRBD1; V gene: TRBV2; clone size: NA; CDR3 protein: CASSGNQGAWGGYTF; CDR3 DNA: TGTGCCAGCAGCGGAAATCAGGGGGCTTGGGGTGGCTACACCTTC
J gene: TRBJ1-2; D gene: NA; V gene: TRBV5-6; clone size: once; CDR3 protein: CASSLGARGYGYTF; CDR3 DNA: TGTGCCAGCAGCTTGGGGGCCCGGGGCTATGGCTACACCTTC
J gene: TRBJ2-5; D gene: TRBD2; V gene: TRBV7-2; clone size: NA; CDR3 protein: CASSSEGLAEETQYF; CDR3 DNA: TGTGCCAGCAGCTCCGAAGGACTAGCAGAAGAGACCCAGTACTTC
J gene: TRBJ1-1; D gene: NA; V gene: TRBV5-5; clone size: NA; CDR3 protein: CASSLWAGTMNTEAFF; CDR3 DNA: TGTGCCAGCAGCCTCTGGGCTGGAACAATGAACACTGAAGCTTTCTTT
J gene: TRBJ1-1; D gene: NA; V gene: TRBV7-9; clone size: NA; CDR3 protein: CASTPPGQGHTEAFF; CDR3 DNA: TGTGCCAGCACCCCCCCCGGGCAGGGCCACACTGAAGCTTTCTTT
J gene: TRBJ1-6; D gene: NA; V gene: TRBV6-6; clone size: NA; CDR3 protein: CASRGGRFNSPLHF; CDR3 DNA: TGTGCCAGCAGGGGGGGACGTTTTAATTCACCCCTCCACTTT
J gene: TRBJ2-1; D gene: TRBD1; V gene: TRBV28; clone size: NA; CDR3 protein: CASSPPDRGIGLAVPNEQFF; CDR3 DNA: TGTGCCAGCAGTCCCCCGGACAGGGGCATCGGTCTAGCGGTTCCAAATGAGCAGTTCTTC
J gene: TRBJ2-3; D gene: NA; V gene: TRBV7-2; clone size: NA; CDR3 protein: CASSTQIAGTDTQYF; CDR3 DNA: TGTGCCAGCAGCACCCAAATAGCCGGCACAGATACGCAGTATTTT
J gene: TRBJ2-7; D gene: TRBD1; V gene: TRBV6-1; clone size: NA; CDR3 protein: CASSESGGLYEQYF; CDR3 DNA: TGTGCCAGCAGTGAGTCAGGGGGCTTATACGAGCAGTACTTC
J gene: TRBJ1-3; D gene: NA; V gene: TRBV6-1; clone size: once; CDR3 protein: CASSEQRVEAGNTIYF; CDR3 DNA: TGTGCCAGCAGTGAACAGCGGGTCGAAGCTGGAAACACCATATATTTT
J gene: TRBJ1-2; D gene: NA; V gene: TRBV11-2; clone size: NA; CDR3 protein: CASSPTTGNFGYTF; CDR3 DNA: TGTGCCAGCAGCCCGACGACAGGAAACTTTGGCTACACCTTC
J gene: TRBJ2-5; D gene: NA; V gene: TRBV6-5; clone size: NA; CDR3 protein: CASSSQGSAQETQYF; CDR3 DNA: TGTGCCAGCAGTTCGCAAGGGAGCGCTCAAGAGACCCAGTACTTC
J gene: TRBJ1-3; D gene: TRBD1; V gene: TRBV5-1; clone size: many; CDR3 protein: CASSPSTGSSGNTIYF; CDR3 DNA: TGCGCCAGCAGCCCCTCGACAGGGAGCTCTGGAAACACCATATATTTT
J gene: TRBJ2-1; D gene: TRBD2; V gene: TRBV7-8; clone size: NA; CDR3 protein: CASSPQAGGLLRDEQFF; CDR3 DNA: TGTGCCAGCAGCCCCCAAGCGGGAGGCCTCCTTCGAGATGAGCAGTTCTTC
J gene: TRBJ1-4; D gene: NA; V gene: TRBV4-1; clone size: NA; CDR3 protein: CASSQDLQANEKLFF; CDR3 DNA: TGCGCCAGCAGCCAAGATCTCCAGGCGAATGAAAAACTGTTTTTT
J gene: TRBJ2-5; D gene: NA; V gene: TRBV2; clone size: few; CDR3 protein: CASSEVRVEETQYF; CDR3 DNA: TGTGCCAGCAGTGAAGTCAGGGTGGAAGAGACCCAGTACTTC
J gene: TRBJ1-4; D gene: TRBD1; V gene: TRBV5-5; clone size: NA; CDR3 protein: CASSWGDRETNEKLFF; CDR3 DNA: TGTGCCAGCAGCTGGGGGGACAGGGAGACTAATGAAAAACTGTTTTTT
J gene: TRBJ1-4; D gene: TRBD1; V gene: TRBV23-1; clone size: NA; CDR3 protein: CASSHTGQGPDLRCEKLFF; CDR3 DNA: TGCGCCAGCAGTCATACAGGACAGGGGCCGGACCTCCGGTGTGAAAAACTGTTTTTT
J gene: TRBJ2-3; D gene: NA; V gene: TRBV7-2; clone size: NA; CDR3 protein: CASSPYGSGADTQYF; CDR3 DNA: TGTGCCAGCAGCCCCTACGGGAGTGGGGCAGATACGCAGTATTTT
J gene: TRBJ2-1; D gene: TRBD2; V gene: TRBV28; clone size: NA; CDR3 protein: CASSLRLAGSHEQFF; CDR3 DNA: TGTGCCAGCAGTTTACGGCTAGCGGGAAGCCATGAGCAGTTCTTC
J gene: TRBJ1-2; D gene: NA; V gene: TRBV28; clone size: NA; CDR3 protein: CASSLTRAGYTF; CDR3 DNA: TGTGCCAGCAGTTTAACCCGGGCTGGCTACACCTTC
J gene: TRBJ2-7; D gene: NA; V gene: TRBV7-2; clone size: NA; CDR3 protein: CASSLGYGPQYEQYF; CDR3 DNA: TGTGCCAGCAGCTTAGGTTACGGGCCGCAGTACGAGCAGTACTTC
J gene: TRBJ2-2; D gene: TRBD2; V gene: TRBV11-2; clone size: NA; CDR3 protein: CASSFSGRAYTGELFF; CDR3 DNA: TGTGCCAGCAGCTTTAGCGGGAGGGCCTATACCGGGGAGCTGTTTTTT
J gene: TRBJ2-7; D gene: NA; V gene: TRBV4-3; clone size: NA; CDR3 protein: CASSQDLTREQYF; CDR3 DNA: TGCGCCAGCAGCCAAGATTTGACCAGGGAGCAGTACTTC
J gene: TRBJ2-2; D gene: TRBD2; V gene: TRBV18; clone size: few; CDR3 protein: CASLAGRNTGELFF; CDR3 DNA: TGTGCCAGCTTAGCGGGACGGAACACCGGGGAGCTGTTTTTT
J gene: TRBJ2-7; D gene: NA; V gene: TRBV11-2; clone size: NA; CDR3 protein: CASSSRPYEQYF; CDR3 DNA: TGTGCCAGCAGTTCTAGGCCCTACGAGCAGTACTTC
J gene: TRBJ2-7; D gene: TRBD1; V gene: TRBV2; clone size: NA; CDR3 protein: CASRGDRGAPYEQYF; CDR3 DNA: TGTGCCAGCAGAGGGGACAGGGGCGCACCCTACGAGCAGTACTTC
J gene: TRBJ2-7; D gene: TRBD2; V gene: TRBV6-1; clone size: NA; CDR3 protein: CASSAGLPYEQYF; CDR3 DNA: TGTGCCAGCAGCGCGGGACTACCTTACGAGCAGTACTTC
J gene: TRBJ1-4; D gene: TRBD1; V gene: TRBV19; clone size: once; CDR3 protein: CASSLGQLNEKLFF; CDR3 DNA: TGTGCCAGTAGCTTGGGACAGCTTAATGAAAAACTGTTTTTT
J gene: TRBJ2-2; D gene: NA; V gene: TRBV27; clone size: few; CDR3 protein: CASSSSRVTNTGELFF; CDR3 DNA: TGTGCCAGCAGTTCCAGCCGGGTTACGAACACCGGGGAGCTGTTTTTT
J gene: TRBJ2-2; D gene: TRBD2; V gene: TRBV7-2; clone size: few; CDR3 protein: CASSLRTSGTGELFF; CDR3 DNA: TGTGCCAGCAGCCTAAGGACTAGCGGCACCGGGGAGCTGTTTTTT
J gene: TRBJ1-1; D gene: NA; V gene: TRBV7-9; clone size: NA; CDR3 protein: CASSLEGETEAFF; CDR3 DNA: TGTGCCAGCAGCTTAGAAGGGGAGACTGAAGCTTTCTTT
J gene: TRBJ1-3; D gene: NA; V gene: TRBV6-6; clone size: NA; CDR3 protein: CASRSDSSGNTIYF; CDR3 DNA: TGTGCCAGCAGATCCGACAGCTCTGGAAACACCATATATTTT
J gene: TRBJ2-3; D gene: TRBD1; V gene: TRBV28; clone size: many; CDR3 protein: CASSLTGEGTDTQYF; CDR3 DNA: TGTGCCAGCAGCCTGACAGGGGAAGGCACAGATACGCAGTATTTT
J gene: TRBJ1-1; D gene: NA; V gene: TRBV11-1; clone size: NA; CDR3 protein: CASRRGRGGEAFF; CDR3 DNA: TGTGCCAGCAGACGGGGAAGAGGGGGTGAAGCTTTCTTT
J gene: TRBJ2-5; D gene: TRBD2; V gene: TRBV28; clone size: NA; CDR3 protein: CASRQREGFMETQYF; CDR3 DNA: TGTGCCAGCAGGCAGCGGGAGGGTTTCATGGAGACCCAGTACTTC
J gene: TRBJ2-5; D gene: NA; V gene: TRBV28; clone size: NA; CDR3 protein: CASSLIARETQYF; CDR3 DNA: TGTGCCAGCAGTTTAATAGCGCGCGAGACCCAGTACTTC
J gene: TRBJ2-1; D gene: TRBD2; V gene: TRBV27; clone size: NA; CDR3 protein: CASRKVAGGTNNEQFF; CDR3 DNA: TGTGCCAGCAGGAAAGTAGCGGGAGGGACTAACAATGAGCAGTTCTTC
J gene: TRBJ1-2; D gene: NA; V gene: TRBV5-1; clone size: few; CDR3 protein: CASSLGSIANYGYTF; CDR3 DNA: TGCGCCAGCAGCTTGGGGAGTATAGCTAACTATGGCTACACCTTC
J gene: TRBJ2-5; D gene: TRBD2; V gene: TRBV9; clone size: NA; CDR3 protein: CASSVRLAETQYF; CDR3 DNA: TGTGCCAGCAGCGTAAGACTAGCCGAGACCCAGTACTTC
J gene: TRBJ2-7; D gene: TRBD1; V gene: TRBV18; clone size: NA; CDR3 protein: CASSLRDRGYEQYF; CDR3 DNA: TGTGCCAGCTCACTCCGGGACAGGGGCTACGAGCAGTACTTC